Shown below are 12 T cell receptor beta chains from a single sample sequenced in a study of T cells expressing NK-cell markers. TCRdb reprocessed the 5' RACE reads and keeps a single row for each CDR3 protein, giving no DNA. The repertoire shows 440,000 or so distinct CDR3 sequences; the top ten hold 6% to 8%. Sequenced input: blood T cells: a sorted CD56 or NKG2C T cell subset, CD4+ or CD8+ T cells, or bulk PBMC T cells (not recorded which). These receptors all stem from a woman aged 18-69 years in good health.

The chain couples TRBV19 to TRBJ2-6; as DNA is missing, the TRBD2 call by TCRdb cannot be tested. This CDR3 has 17 residues. Per germline, CDR1 LNHDA and CDR2 SQIVND (reference sequence). CDR3 in amino acids: CASTHPGLPSGANVLTF.

The V gene is TRBV28, the J gene TRBJ1-2; TCRdb names TRBD1, which stays unverified in the absence of DNA. The CDR3 loop spans 15 amino acids. CDR1 MDHEN and CDR2 SYDVKM come from the germline V gene. CDR3: CASSSPGRSFYGYTF.

This sequence joins TRBV12-3 or TRBV12-4 and TRBJ2-1; TCRdb names TRBD1, which stays unverified in the absence of DNA. The CDR3 is 12 amino acids. CDR3 sequence: CASSWGVDEQFF.

The CDR3 loop is CASSPRAHLSTDTQYF. The chain uses TRBV11-1 and TRBJ2-3; the TCRdb D gene call, TRBD2, has no DNA to confirm it. The CDR3 loop spans 16 amino acids. Germline V gene lookup returns CDR1 SGHAT and CDR2 FQDESV (reference sequence).

The CDR3 spells CASSVRRQGPGETQYF. The V gene is TRBV7-2, the J gene TRBJ2-5; TCRdb gives TRBD1 as the D gene, but with no DNA this cannot be confirmed. The CDR3 totals 16 residues. Germline CDR1 reads SGHTA; CDR2 reads FQGNSA.

The chain is built from TRBV20-1 and TRBJ2-3. The CDR3 runs to 13 residues. Germline lookup yields CDR1 DFQATT and CDR2 SNEGSKA (reference sequence). CDR3 sequence: CSAILLTADTQYF.

The rearrangement uses TRBV27 and TRBJ2-7; absent DNA, TCRdb's TRBD2 call cannot be checked. This CDR3 region has 14 residues. Germline V gives CDR1 MNHEY, CDR2 SMNVEV (reference sequence). CDR3: CASSFAGPTYEQYF.

The CDR3 sequence is CASSETAAKNIQYF. The V call is TRBV25-1, the J call TRBJ2-4; TCRdb selects TRBD1, and the lack of DNA leaves this call unchecked. Per the germline V gene, CDR1 is MGHDK and CDR2 is SYGVNS. The CDR3 spans 14 residues. Variable domain in full (rest from reference TRBV25-1 and TRBJ2-4): EADIYQTPRYLVIGTGKKITLECSQTMGHDKMYWYQQDPGMELHLIHYSYGVNSTEKGDLSSESTVSRIRTEHFPLTLESARPSHTSQYLCASSETAAKNIQYFGAGTRLSVL.

V is TRBV7-3 and J is TRBJ2-1; TCRdb picks TRBD1, but there is no DNA to check that call. CDR3 length equals 16 residues. In germline, CDR1 is SGHTA, CDR2 FQGTGA. This chain's CDR3 is CASSLGTGTYLNEQFF.

The rearrangement links TRBV13 to TRBJ1-3; the TCRdb D gene call, TRBD1, has no DNA to confirm it. The CDR3 covers 15 residues. Per germline, CDR1 PRHDT and CDR2 FYEKMQ (reference sequence). CDR3 in amino acids: CASSLRGAAGNTIYF.

The genes are TRBV20-1 and TRBJ1-6; TCRdb gives TRBD1 as the D gene, but with no DNA this cannot be confirmed. The CDR3 consists of 14 residues. Per the germline V gene, CDR1 is DFQATT and CDR2 is SNEGSKA (reference sequence). The CDR3 loop is CSARPGQGSSPLHF.

The chain combines TRBV27 with TRBJ2-3; lacking DNA, the TRBD1 call made by TCRdb goes unchecked. The CDR3 is 17 amino acids. CDR1 is MNHEY and CDR2 is SMNVEV in the germline V gene (reference sequence). CDR3 sequence: CASSLAAGGISTDTQYF.